The clone carrying this T cell receptor beta chain was seen a few times. This study enrolled people aged 18 to 89 from 24 US geographic areas. Participant-given clinical history determined each cohort assignment. The study counted Cohort 3 donors as recovered given two negative PCRs, clearance, or symptom resolution. Generated by immunoSEQ multiplex PCR, the TCRdb table keeps only in-frame clones and is missing some. Of around 190,000 clones listed, roughly 77% are singletons. V lost 3 bases to trimming and J lost 3 bases; unmatched junction nucleotides: 2. The CDR3 sequence is 14 residues long. Germline V gene lookup returns CDR1 LNHDA and CDR2 SQIVND (reference sequence). This entry belongs to a study of blood T cell repertoires in COVID-19.

The rearrangement joins TRBV19 to TRBJ2-3; 8 positions agree with TRBD2. Sequenced sample: PBMCs or T cells enriched from blood (not recorded which). This sequence was found in a man in his forties or fifties who had recovered from COVID-19. The CDR3 sequence is CASSITSGTDTQYF. The CDR3 nucleotides read TGTGCCAGTAGTATTACTAGCGGTACAGATACGCAGTATTTT.